Listed below are T cell receptor beta chains from one sample, sequenced in a study of neurological immune-mediated disorders. TCRdb analysed the 5' RACE reads with MiXCR anew, one entry per CDR3 protein. The table has roughly 75,000 distinct CDR3 sequences, 2% to 3% seen once. Specimen: PBMCs. The receptors originated from a young woman with multiple sclerosis. Both conserved end residues are part of each CDR3. Each record gives: V gene, D gene, clone size, J gene, CDR3 DNA, CDR3 protein. D genes are given only for firm matches. Some rows mark clone size as missing; the rest say once, few, many or name a class of expanded clone.

v_call: TRBV6-5; d_call: TRBD2; clone_size: many; j_call: TRBJ2-2; cdr3_nt: TGTGCCAGCAGTTACAGAGCGGGATGGAACACCGGGGAGCTGTTTTTT; cdr3_aa: CASSYRAGWNTGELFF
v_call: TRBV20-1; d_call: TRBD2; clone_size: many; j_call: TRBJ2-1; cdr3_nt: TGCAGTGCTAGAGATGGCGGGAGGGATTATGAGCAGTTCTTC; cdr3_aa: CSARDGGRDYEQFF
v_call: TRBV20-1; d_call: .; clone_size: many; j_call: TRBJ2-1; cdr3_nt: TGCAGTGCTTTGGGGACAGGGAAGCGGGGGGTCAATGAGCAGTTCTTC; cdr3_aa: CSALGTGKRGVNEQFF
v_call: TRBV20-1; d_call: .; clone_size: many; j_call: TRBJ2-1; cdr3_nt: TGCAGTGCTAGAGGGGCTAGCGAGGGATACAATGAGCAGTTCTTC; cdr3_aa: CSARGASEGYNEQFF
v_call: TRBV6-5; d_call: .; clone_size: many; j_call: TRBJ2-7; cdr3_nt: TGTGCCAGCAGTTATGTCAGGGATGCCTACGAGCAGTACTTC; cdr3_aa: CASSYVRDAYEQYF
v_call: TRBV12-3/TRBV12-4; d_call: .; clone_size: many; j_call: TRBJ2-5; cdr3_nt: TGTGCCAGCATGAGACCAGGGGAAGAGACCCAGTACTTC; cdr3_aa: CASMRPGEETQYF
v_call: TRBV20-1; d_call: .; clone_size: many; j_call: TRBJ2-1; cdr3_nt: TGCAGTGTGATGCGAGGGGCAGCGGGACAACTCTACAATGAGCAGTTCTTC; cdr3_aa: CSVMRGAAGQLYNEQFF
v_call: TRBV20-1; d_call: .; clone_size: many; j_call: TRBJ2-7; cdr3_nt: TGCAGTGCTAGAGCGAAGGGGCTTTCCTACGAGCAGTACTTC; cdr3_aa: CSARAKGLSYEQYF
v_call: TRBV5-1; d_call: .; clone_size: many; j_call: TRBJ1-5; cdr3_nt: TGCGCCAGCAGCTTGGAGGCCGATCAGCCCCAGCATTTT; cdr3_aa: CASSLEADQPQHF
v_call: TRBV7-8; d_call: .; clone_size: few; j_call: TRBJ2-6; cdr3_nt: TGTGCCAGCGCCTCCTCTGGGGCCAACGTCCTGACTTTC; cdr3_aa: CASASSGANVLTF
v_call: TRBV27; d_call: .; clone_size: many; j_call: TRBJ2-7; cdr3_nt: TGTGCCAGCAGTTTAAGGGGACTGGCCTACGAGCAGTACTTC; cdr3_aa: CASSLRGLAYEQYF
v_call: TRBV18; d_call: TRBD1; clone_size: many; j_call: TRBJ2-1; cdr3_nt: TGTGCCAGCTCACCGACAGGGGTCTACAATGAGCAGTTCTTC; cdr3_aa: CASSPTGVYNEQFF
v_call: TRBV7-2; d_call: TRBD2; clone_size: many; j_call: TRBJ2-7; cdr3_nt: TGTGCCAGCAGCTGGACTAGCGGGGCTGCCGCCTTTTACGAGCAGTACTTC; cdr3_aa: CASSWTSGAAAFYEQYF
v_call: TRBV29-1; d_call: .; clone_size: many; j_call: TRBJ2-7; cdr3_nt: TGCAGCGTCCGGACTAACAGCGAGCAGTACTTC; cdr3_aa: CSVRTNSEQYF
v_call: TRBV20-1; d_call: .; clone_size: many; j_call: TRBJ1-1; cdr3_nt: TGCAGTGCTAGAGATAAAGGGACAATGGCTGAAGCTTTCTTT; cdr3_aa: CSARDKGTMAEAFF
v_call: TRBV20-1; d_call: .; clone_size: many; j_call: TRBJ2-1; cdr3_nt: TGCAGTGCTAGTGAGCTCTATGAGCAGTTCTTC; cdr3_aa: CSASELYEQFF
v_call: TRBV29-1; d_call: .; clone_size: many; j_call: TRBJ2-5; cdr3_nt: TGCAGCGTCGCGGGCGGCGGGTCAGAGACCCAGTACTTC; cdr3_aa: CSVAGGGSETQYF
v_call: TRBV7-2; d_call: TRBD2; clone_size: many; j_call: TRBJ2-3; cdr3_nt: TGTGCCAGCAGCTTCGGGACTAGCGGGAGGAGACGGGGAGATACGCAGTATTTT; cdr3_aa: CASSFGTSGRRRGDTQYF
v_call: TRBV6-5; d_call: .; clone_size: many; j_call: TRBJ2-7; cdr3_nt: TGTGCCAGCAGTTACGCTCCGGGGAGTATCTACGAGCAGTACTTC; cdr3_aa: CASSYAPGSIYEQYF
v_call: TRBV25-1; d_call: .; clone_size: many; j_call: TRBJ2-7; cdr3_nt: TGTGCCAGCGGCCGGGTCTTTGTCGACGAGCAGTACTTC; cdr3_aa: CASGRVFVDEQYF
v_call: TRBV12-3/TRBV12-4; d_call: .; clone_size: many; j_call: TRBJ1-5; cdr3_nt: TGTGCCAGCAGATCGGACAGTGAAAATCAGCCCCAGCATTTT; cdr3_aa: CASRSDSENQPQHF
v_call: TRBV12-3/TRBV12-4; d_call: TRBD2; clone_size: many; j_call: TRBJ2-3; cdr3_nt: TGTGCCAGCAGTTTACGGGTGGACAGCCGGTCGCGGGAGGGGGGCCCAGATACGCAGTATTTT; cdr3_aa: CASSLRVDSRSREGGPDTQYF
v_call: TRBV9; d_call: .; clone_size: many; j_call: TRBJ2-1; cdr3_nt: TGTGCCAGCAGTCCCGGAGACTACCACAATGAGCAGTTCTTC; cdr3_aa: CASSPGDYHNEQFF
v_call: TRBV4-3; d_call: .; clone_size: many; j_call: TRBJ1-5; cdr3_nt: TGCGCCAGCAGCCAAGAAATGAGTACGCCCCAGCATTTT; cdr3_aa: CASSQEMSTPQHF
v_call: TRBV12-3/TRBV12-4; d_call: .; clone_size: many; j_call: TRBJ2-3; cdr3_nt: TGTGCCTCTTCACCCCAAGATGCCCTCACAGATACGCAGTATTTT; cdr3_aa: CASSPQDALTDTQYF
v_call: TRBV18; d_call: TRBD2; clone_size: .; j_call: TRBJ2-2; cdr3_nt: TGTGCCAGCTCACAAAACACCGGGACTAGCGGACCCACCGGGGAGCTGTTTTTT; cdr3_aa: CASSQNTGTSGPTGELFF
v_call: TRBV29-1; d_call: TRBD2; clone_size: many; j_call: TRBJ2-1; cdr3_nt: TGCAGCGTCGCGAGGCTAGCGGGAGACAATGAGCAGTTCTTC; cdr3_aa: CSVARLAGDNEQFF
v_call: TRBV20-1; d_call: .; clone_size: many; j_call: TRBJ1-5; cdr3_nt: TGCAGTGCTAGTCTGAGCAATCAGCCCCAGCATTTT; cdr3_aa: CSASLSNQPQHF
v_call: TRBV7-8; d_call: .; clone_size: many; j_call: TRBJ2-1; cdr3_nt: TGTGCCAGCAGCAGTAAGCGGAGCTCCTACAATGAGCAGTTCTTC; cdr3_aa: CASSSKRSSYNEQFF
v_call: TRBV29-1; d_call: .; clone_size: many; j_call: TRBJ1-2; cdr3_nt: TGCAGCGTTGAGGCCCAGACAGGATGGGGCTACACCTTC; cdr3_aa: CSVEAQTGWGYTF
v_call: TRBV12-3/TRBV12-4; d_call: TRBD1; clone_size: many; j_call: TRBJ1-5; cdr3_nt: TGTGCCAGCAGTTTTCGGACAGGGACAAGCAATCAGCCCCAGCATTTT; cdr3_aa: CASSFRTGTSNQPQHF
v_call: TRBV27; d_call: TRBD2; clone_size: many; j_call: TRBJ2-1; cdr3_nt: TGTGCCAGCAAGGGGCGGGAGGTACTCCTGGATGAGCAGTTCTTC; cdr3_aa: CASKGREVLLDEQFF
v_call: TRBV28; d_call: TRBD1; clone_size: .; j_call: TRBJ1-3; cdr3_nt: TGTGCCAGCAGTTTAGACCTAGGCCAAATCGGGACAGGGGACTCCGTGGACACCATATATTTT; cdr3_aa: CASSLDLGQIGTGDSVDTIYF
v_call: TRBV7-8; d_call: .; clone_size: many; j_call: TRBJ1-2; cdr3_nt: TGTGCCAGCAGCCTAGGGATAGGGTATGGCTACACCTTC; cdr3_aa: CASSLGIGYGYTF
v_call: TRBV28; d_call: .; clone_size: many; j_call: TRBJ2-3; cdr3_nt: TGTGCCAGCAGTTTCATGGTTACCTCGGATACGCAGTATTTT; cdr3_aa: CASSFMVTSDTQYF
v_call: TRBV7-2; d_call: TRBD2; clone_size: many; j_call: TRBJ2-7; cdr3_nt: TGTGCCAGCAGCTTAGACCGCGGGGGGTTCTACGAGCAGTACTTC; cdr3_aa: CASSLDRGGFYEQYF
v_call: TRBV4-3; d_call: .; clone_size: many; j_call: TRBJ1-1; cdr3_nt: TGCGCCAGCAGCCACGCCGACCCTACATTGAACACTGAAGCTTTCTTT; cdr3_aa: CASSHADPTLNTEAFF
v_call: TRBV20-1; d_call: .; clone_size: many; j_call: TRBJ2-5; cdr3_nt: TGCAGTGCTTATGGACTAACCGCCAAGGAGACCCAGTACTTC; cdr3_aa: CSAYGLTAKETQYF
v_call: TRBV5-1; d_call: TRBD1; clone_size: many; j_call: TRBJ2-7; cdr3_nt: TGCGCCAGCAGCCCCTTACCGGGACAGGGACTCGAGCAGTACTTC; cdr3_aa: CASSPLPGQGLEQYF
v_call: TRBV20-1; d_call: .; clone_size: many; j_call: TRBJ1-5; cdr3_nt: TGCAGTGCTAGAGACCTCCTAGAGGATAGCAATCAGCCCCAGCATTTT; cdr3_aa: CSARDLLEDSNQPQHF
v_call: TRBV28; d_call: .; clone_size: many; j_call: TRBJ1-2; cdr3_nt: TGTGCCAGCAGTTTAGTTAACTATGGCTACACCTTC; cdr3_aa: CASSLVNYGYTF
v_call: TRBV29-1; d_call: TRBD2; clone_size: many; j_call: TRBJ2-3; cdr3_nt: TGCAGCGTTAGGACTAGCGGGCCTACAACCCGCACAGATACGCAGTATTTT; cdr3_aa: CSVRTSGPTTRTDTQYF
v_call: TRBV12-3/TRBV12-4; d_call: TRBD2; clone_size: many; j_call: TRBJ2-7; cdr3_nt: TGTGCCAGCAGCCTGACTAGCGGGAACGACGAGCAGTACTTC; cdr3_aa: CASSLTSGNDEQYF
v_call: TRBV28; d_call: .; clone_size: few; j_call: TRBJ1-1; cdr3_nt: TGTGCCAGCAACACCCAGAACACTGAAGCTTTCTTT; cdr3_aa: CASNTQNTEAFF
v_call: TRBV29-1; d_call: .; clone_size: many; j_call: TRBJ1-2; cdr3_nt: TGCAGCGTTGATAGAGATATCGCTGGGACTGGCTACACCTTC; cdr3_aa: CSVDRDIAGTGYTF